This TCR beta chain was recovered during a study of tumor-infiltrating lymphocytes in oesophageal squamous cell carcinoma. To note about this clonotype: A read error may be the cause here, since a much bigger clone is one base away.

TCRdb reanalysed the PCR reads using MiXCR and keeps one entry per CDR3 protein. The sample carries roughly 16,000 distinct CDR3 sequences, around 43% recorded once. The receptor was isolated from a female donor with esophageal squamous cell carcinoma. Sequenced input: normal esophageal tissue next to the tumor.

CDR3 coding DNA: TGTGCCAGCAGTTACAGGGTCGACAATGAGCAGTACTTC. Residues: CASSYRVDNEQYF. The V gene is TRBV6-2 or TRBV6-3, the J gene TRBJ2-5; D is undetermined. V was clipped by 2 bases and J by 11 bases, with 15 bases between them. The CDR3 loop spans 13 amino acids. Per the germline V gene, CDR1 is MNHEY and CDR2 is SVGEGT.